The 30 T cell receptor beta chains listed next were all sequenced from one sample in a study of blood T cell repertoires in COVID-19. The repertoire was sequenced with immunoSEQ multiplex PCR; TCRdb's copy has only in-frame clones and lacks some. The data contain about 35,000 clones, approximately 91% of them seen just once; the ten biggest clones take up about 2.2%. Sequencing used peripheral blood. These TCRs come from a man aged 45-60 years with active COVID-19.

This clone has just a few counts. The chain combines TRBV27 with TRBJ2-1, with 12 bases fitting TRBD2. This CDR3 contains 15 residues. CDR1 and CDR2 from the germline V gene are MNHEY and SMNVEV (reference sequence). J gave up 7 bases and V 5 bases, and 6 bases lay outside the gene matches. CDR3 region: CASSTSGGRGNEQFF. As DNA, the CDR3 is TGTGCCAGCAGTACTAGCGGGGGGCGTGGTAATGAGCAGTTCTTC.

The rearrangement joins TRBV9 to TRBJ2-3, with 8 bases matching TRBD2. Germline V gene sequence: CDR1 SGDLS, CDR2 YYNGEE. This CDR3 has 18 amino acids. Trimming at V came to 4 bases and at J to 4 bases, leaving 17 bases not matched to a gene. The CDR3 nucleotides read TGTGCCAGCAGCACCCAAGCGCCGGGACTAGGTTTCCCAGATACGCAGTATTTT. Translating it yields CASSTQAPGLGFPDTQYF. Based on the CDR3 plus reference TRBV9 and TRBJ2-3, the full variable domain is DSGVTQTPKHLITATGQRVTLRCSPRSGDLSVYWYQQSLDQGLQFLIQYYNGEERAKGNILERFSAQQFPDLHSELNLSSLELGDSALYFCASSTQAPGLGFPDTQYFGPGTRLTVL.

This clone was recorded a few times. V is TRBV9 and J is TRBJ1-1; D remains ambiguous. The CDR3 sequence is 13 residues long. V was pared by 1 base and J by 0 bases, with 4 bases between. Germline V gene sequence: CDR1 SGDLS, CDR2 YYNGEE. CDR3 nucleotide sequence: TGTGCCAGCAGCGTAATAGTGAACACTGAAGCTTTCTTT. Translation gives CASSVIVNTEAFF.

The chain has TRBV7-9 and TRBJ2-5, with D maybe TRBD1 (5 bases). The germline V gene has CDR1 SEHNR and CDR2 FQNEAQ (reference sequence). Deletions cut 1 base from V and 0 bases from J, with 9 bases between. The CDR3 length is 15 residues. CDR3 loop: CASSLGQTYQETQYF. The DNA for the CDR3 is TGTGCCAGCAGCTTAGGACAGACGTACCAAGAGACCCAGTACTTC.

The rearrangement links TRBV3-1 (or the pseudogene TRBV3-2) to TRBJ1-2, with D possibly being TRBD1 (5 bases). The V end was cut by 1 base, the J end by 8 bases, with 14 bases between. The CDR3 loop spans 14 amino acids. Germline V CDR1 and CDR2: LGHDT, YNNKEL (reference sequence). The CDR3 coding sequence is TGTGCCAGCAGCCAAGGAGGAGGGGCCCGGGGCTACACCTTC. This sequence encodes CASSQGGGARGYTF.

This chain links TRBV5-8 with TRBJ1-4; TRBD1 aligns across 7 bases. The CDR3 is 15 residues long. Germline V CDR1 and CDR2: SGHTS, YDEGEE. Unmatched junction bases numbered 9, after V lost 0 bases and J lost 10 bases. The CDR3 DNA is TGTGCCAGCAGCTTGGTGGAGACAGGGAAGGGAAAACTGTTTTTT. It is translated as CASSLVETGKGKLFF.

J is TRBJ2-1 and V is TRBV6-5; D might be TRBD1 (5 bases). CDR3 size: 16 residues. The V end lost 0 bases, the J end lost 4 bases, and 13 bases lay between the germline ends. Germline V gene lookup returns CDR1 MNHEY and CDR2 SVGAGI. CDR3 sequence: CASSYSRRASYNEQFF. CDR3 sequence (DNA): TGTGCCAGCAGTTACTCTCGCAGGGCTTCTTACAATGAGCAGTTCTTC.

The genes are TRBV7-2 and TRBJ1-5; D gene unclear. The CDR3 length is 15 residues. Germline CDR1 is SGHTA and CDR2 is FQGNSA. V was shortened by 2 bases and J by 6 bases, with 14 bases between the two germline ends. For the CDR3, the DNA is TGTGCCAGCAGCTTAAATCATAATGGCGGTCAGCCCCAGCATTTT. This codes for CASSLNHNGGQPQHF.

This sequence joins TRBV6-6 and TRBJ2-7; TRBD1 matches 10 bases. The CDR3 totals 17 residues. Germline-derived CDR1 and CDR2 are MNHNY and SVGAGI (reference sequence). With 5 bases clipped from V and 1 base from J, the junction kept 11 bases outside the gene matches. CDR3 DNA sequence: TGTGCCAGCAGTCCCCAGACAGGGGGCGCGGTTTCCTACGAGCAGTACTTC. Its translation: CASSPQTGGAVSYEQYF.

The chain combines TRBV5-4 with TRBJ1-1; weak D call: TRBD1 (5 bases). The CDR3 has 16 amino acids. The germline gives CDR1 SGHNT, CDR2 YYREEE (reference sequence). V lost 2 bases and J lost 1, with 15 bases in between. CDR3 sequence: CASSFGGGARNTEAFF. In DNA, the CDR3 is TGTGCCAGCAGCTTCGGAGGAGGGGCGAGGAACACTGAAGCTTTCTTT.

Only one count was recorded for this clone. The chain joins TRBV18 to TRBJ2-3; D gene unclear. With 2 bases removed from V and 0 bases from J, the gap between germline ends came to 9 bases. Germline V gives CDR1 KGHSH, CDR2 LQKENI. The CDR3 has 15 amino acids. CDR3 DNA: TGTGCCAGCTCACCATTCGGTACTAGCACAGATACGCAGTATTTT. As protein: CASSPFGTSTDTQYF.

The DNA of the CDR3 is TGTGCCAGCTCACCGTCACAGGGTTGGTACACTGAAGCTTTCTTT. This codes for CASSPSQGWYTEAFF. The V and J genes are TRBV18 and TRBJ1-1; D perhaps matches TRBD1 (6 bases). V was shortened by 3 bases and J by 3 bases, with 14 bases between the two germline ends. The CDR3 has 15 amino acids. Germline CDR1 and CDR2: KGHSH and LQKENI.

The chain has TRBV5-4 and TRBJ2-1; perhaps TRBD1 as D (6 bases). Germline lookup yields CDR1 SGHNT and CDR2 YYREEE (reference sequence). V shed 10 bases and J shed 0 bases, with 17 bases lying between them. CDR3 length equals 15 residues. The CDR3 reads CAALDRQSSYNEQFF. The CDR3 bases are TGTGCCGCTTTGGACAGACAGAGCTCCTACAATGAGCAGTTCTTC.

The V call is TRBV18, the J call TRBJ1-1; D is unresolved. Trimming removed 3 bases at V and 0 bases at J, with 8 bases between. The CDR3 is made up of 14 amino acids. CDR1 and CDR2 (germline): KGHSH, LQKENI. The CDR3 DNA is TGTGCCAGCTCACCGAGGAGCATGAACACTGAAGCTTTCTTT. Protein product: CASSPRSMNTEAFF. The full variable domain, completed using reference TRBV18 and TRBJ1-1, is NAGVMQNPRHLVRRRGQEARLRCSPMKGHSHVYWYRQLPEEGLKFMVYLQKENIIDESGMPKERFSAEFPKEGPSILRIQQVVRGDSAAYFCASSPRSMNTEAFFGQGTRLTVV.

The rearrangement uses TRBV2 and TRBJ2-1, with 9 positions matching TRBD1. Trimming at V came to 5 bases and at J to 6 bases, leaving 26 bases not matched to a gene. The germline gives CDR1 SNHLY, CDR2 FYNNEI. The CDR3 extends over 21 amino acids. CDR3 sequence (DNA): TGTGCCAGCAGTCCCTATCTTTCCGGGACAGGGTTTTCGGAGGGCCGCAATGAGCAGTTCTTC. Translated, it gives CASSPYLSGTGFSEGRNEQFF.

The chain is built from TRBV2 and TRBJ2-7; D uncertain. The CDR3 runs to 12 residues. The V end was cut by 4 bases, the J end by 4 bases, with 8 bases between. The germline V gene encodes CDR1 SNHLY and CDR2 FYNNEI. CDR3 nucleotide sequence: TGTGCCAGCAGTGCCATTGAGTACGAGCAGTACTTC. As protein: CASSAIEYEQYF.

The CDR3 loop reads CASSLGQGGTEAFF. For the CDR3, the DNA is TGTGCCAGCAGCTTGGGACAGGGAGGCACTGAAGCTTTCTTT. The chain couples TRBV9 to TRBJ1-1, with TRBD1 identical over 9 bases. V shed 4 bases and J 4 bases; nucleotides not matched to a gene: 5. This CDR3 is built from 14 residues. Germline CDR1 and CDR2: SGDLS and YYNGEE.

V usage is TRBV19 and J usage is TRBJ2-2; D is perhaps TRBD2 (5 bases). The CDR3 is made up of 17 amino acids. Trimming took off 4 bases at V and 6 bases at J, with 21 bases between the two ends. CDR1 and CDR2 (germline): LNHDA, SQIVND (reference sequence). CDR3: CASSSGLRAQMAGELFF. As DNA, the CDR3 is TGTGCCAGTAGTAGTGGGTTGAGGGCCCAGATGGCCGGGGAGCTGTTTTTT. Using reference TRBV19 and TRBJ2-2 for the parts outside the CDR3, the full variable domain is DGGITQSPKYLFRKEGQNVTLSCEQNLNHDAMYWYRQDPGQGLRLIYYSQIVNDFQKGDIAEGYSVSREKKESFPLTVTSAQKNPTAFYLCASSSGLRAQMAGELFFGEGSRLTVL.

The chain joins TRBV5-1 to TRBJ2-2; 7 positions match TRBD2. From germline, CDR1 is SGHRS and CDR2 YFSETQ. There are 16 residues in the CDR3. Unmatched junction bases numbered 4, after V lost 2 bases and J lost 0 bases. CDR3 sequence: CASSFRGDANTGELFF. The CDR3 nucleotides are TGCGCCAGCAGCTTTCGGGGGGACGCGAACACCGGGGAGCTGTTTTTT.

The V call is TRBV6-5, the J call TRBJ2-6; perhaps TRBD2 as D (5 bases). V shed 4 bases and J shed 7 bases, with 8 bases lying between them. CDR1 MNHEY and CDR2 SVGAGI come from the germline V gene. This CDR3 is 13 amino acids long. The CDR3 loop is CASSSRGANVLTF. The CDR3 DNA reads TGTGCCAGCAGTTCACGGGGAGCCAACGTCCTGACTTTC.

The chain is built from TRBV29-1 and TRBJ1-1; D perhaps matches TRBD1 (6 bases). Looked up from germline, CDR1 is SQVTM and CDR2 is ANQGSEA. The V end lost 7 bases, the J end lost 3 bases, and 21 bases lay between the germline ends. The CDR3 covers 15 residues. This chain's CDR3 is CSAGQIMGVHTEAFF. DNA of the CDR3: TGCAGCGCCGGACAGATTATGGGGGTCCACACTGAAGCTTTCTTT. Looking up the rest from reference TRBV29-1 and TRBJ1-1 gives the full variable domain: SAVISQKPSRDICQRGTSLTIQCQVDSQVTMMFWYRQQPGQSLTLIATANQGSEATYESGFVIDKFPISRPNLTFSTLTVSNMSPEDSSIYLCSAGQIMGVHTEAFFGQGTRLTVV.

The rearrangement links TRBV7-8 to TRBJ1-1; no clear D gene. Between the trimmed V and J ends, which lost 5 bases and 0 bases, there was a span of 10 bases. This CDR3 is built from 14 residues. Germline loops: CDR1 SGHVS, CDR2 FQNEAQ. Here the CDR3 reads CASSRRDMNTEAFF. CDR3 DNA: TGTGCCAGCAGCCGTAGAGACATGAACACTGAAGCTTTCTTT. Combining the CDR3 with reference TRBV7-8 and TRBJ1-1 gives the whole variable domain GAGVSQSPRYKVAKRGQDVALRCDPISGHVSLFWYQQALGQGPEFLTYFQNEAQLDKSGLPSDRFFAERPEGSVSTLKIQRTQQEDSAVYLCASSRRDMNTEAFFGQGTRLTVV.

The rearrangement joins TRBV6-6 to TRBJ1-5; tentatively, D is TRBD1 (6 bases). Trimming took 5 bases from V and 2 from J, leaving 10 bases between them. Germline CDR1 reads MNHNY; CDR2 reads SVGAGI (reference sequence). CDR3 size: 14 residues. CDR3 nucleotide sequence: TGTGCCAGCAGTGGGGGCTTGGGCAATCAGCCCCAGCATTTT. Translated, it gives CASSGGLGNQPQHF.

This clone has only a few counts. The chain carries TRBV5-4 and TRBJ1-6, with D unresolved. The CDR3 has 15 residues. Between the trimmed V and J ends, which lost 4 bases and 0 bases, there was a span of 8 bases. The germline V gene encodes CDR1 SGHNT and CDR2 YYREEE (reference sequence). The CDR3 is CASSTEGSYNSPLHF. CDR3 DNA sequence: TGTGCCAGCAGCACGGAGGGCTCCTATAATTCACCCCTCCACTTT.

This clone was recorded once. The V gene is TRBV20-1, the J gene TRBJ2-2; D is undetermined. CDR3 length equals 15 residues. Per germline, CDR1 DFQATT and CDR2 SNEGSKA (reference sequence). V was pared by 3 bases and J by 3 bases, with 14 bases between. CDR3 sequence: CSASGHPRDTGELFF. In nucleotides, the CDR3 is TGCAGTGCTAGTGGCCACCCGAGAGACACCGGGGAGCTGTTTTTT.

The rearrangement links TRBV9 to TRBJ1-2; 7 bases align to TRBD1. The J segment lost 3 bases and the V segment lost 1 base, leaving 6 bases of the junction unmatched. Germline assignment: CDR1 SGDLS and CDR2 YYNGEE. This CDR3 region has 15 residues. The CDR3 loop reads CASSVTGVSHYGYTF. The CDR3 DNA sequence: TGTGCCAGCAGCGTAACAGGGGTCTCCCACTATGGCTACACCTTC.

This chain uses TRBV19 with TRBJ2-7; TRBD1 agrees at 9 bases. The CDR3 runs 13 residues. The J segment lost 6 bases and the V segment lost 4 bases, leaving 4 bases of the junction unmatched. From germline, CDR1 is LNHDA and CDR2 SQIVND (reference sequence). The CDR3, as DNA: TGTGCCAGTAGTACACAGGGGGCCGGCGAGCAGTACTTC. Translated: CASSTQGAGEQYF.

The gene calls are TRBV18 and TRBJ2-7; 10 bases fit TRBD1. CDR1 KGHSH and CDR2 LQKENI come from the germline V gene. V was pared by 5 bases and J by 3 bases, with 13 bases of the junction left unmatched. CDR3 length equals 17 residues. The chain's CDR3 is CASSSKSGTGVGYEQYF. CDR3 DNA sequence: TGTGCCAGCTCATCAAAATCCGGGACAGGGGTAGGCTACGAGCAGTACTTC.

The chain is built from TRBV13 and TRBJ1-2, with a tentative D call TRBD1 (5 bases). Germline V gives CDR1 PRHDT, CDR2 FYEKMQ (reference sequence). Trimming removed 2 bases at V and 12 bases at J, with 16 bases between. The CDR3 length is 13 residues. Here the CDR3 DNA reads TGTGCCAGCAGCTTAAGGGGACTCGGCGGGGACACCTTC. Encoded protein: CASSLRGLGGDTF.

The chain couples TRBV20-1 to TRBJ2-7, with D possibly TRBD1 on 5 matching bases. The germline CDR1 and CDR2 sequences are DFQATT and SNEGSKA (reference sequence). This CDR3 has 11 amino acids. V was shortened by 6 bases and J by 5 bases, with 11 bases between the two germline ends. This chain's CDR3 is CSAQQQDEQYF. CDR3 DNA sequence: TGCAGTGCCCAACAACAGGACGAGCAGTACTTC.